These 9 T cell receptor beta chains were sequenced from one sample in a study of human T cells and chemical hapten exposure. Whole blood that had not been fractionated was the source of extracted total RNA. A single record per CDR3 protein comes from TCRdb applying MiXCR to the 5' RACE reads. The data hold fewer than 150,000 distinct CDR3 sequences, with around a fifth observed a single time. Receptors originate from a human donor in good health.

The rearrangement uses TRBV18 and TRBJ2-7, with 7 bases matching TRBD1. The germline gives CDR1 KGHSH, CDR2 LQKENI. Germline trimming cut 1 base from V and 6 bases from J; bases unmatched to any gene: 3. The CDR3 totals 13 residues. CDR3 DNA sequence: TGTGCCAGCTCACCACAGACAGGGCCCGAGCAGTACTTC. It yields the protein CASSPQTGPEQYF.

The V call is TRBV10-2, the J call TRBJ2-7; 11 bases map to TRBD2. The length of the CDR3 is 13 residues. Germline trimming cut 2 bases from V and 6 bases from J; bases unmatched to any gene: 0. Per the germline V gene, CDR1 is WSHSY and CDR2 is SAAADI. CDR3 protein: CASSELAGGEQYF. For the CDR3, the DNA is TGCGCCAGCAGTGAGCTAGCGGGAGGCGAGCAGTACTTC.

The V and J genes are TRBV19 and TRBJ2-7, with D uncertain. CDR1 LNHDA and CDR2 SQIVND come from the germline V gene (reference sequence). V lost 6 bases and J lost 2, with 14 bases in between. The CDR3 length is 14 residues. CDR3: CASSPTVKAYEQYF. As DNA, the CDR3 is TGTGCCAGTAGCCCGACGGTAAAAGCCTACGAGCAGTACTTC.

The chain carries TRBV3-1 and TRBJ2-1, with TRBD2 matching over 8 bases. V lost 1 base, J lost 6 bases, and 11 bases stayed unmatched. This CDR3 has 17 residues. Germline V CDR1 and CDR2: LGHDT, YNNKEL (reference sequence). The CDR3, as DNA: TGTGCCAGCAGCCAAGTTGTCGCAGCGGGAGTCACCAATGAGCAGTTCTTC. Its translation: CASSQVVAAGVTNEQFF.

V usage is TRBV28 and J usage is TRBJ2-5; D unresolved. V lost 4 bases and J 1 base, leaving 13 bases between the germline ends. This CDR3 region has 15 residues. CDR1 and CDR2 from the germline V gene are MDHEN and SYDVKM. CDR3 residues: CASSSFTGSQETQYF. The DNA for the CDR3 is TGTGCCAGCAGTTCTTTTACCGGTTCCCAAGAGACCCAGTACTTC.

The CDR3 sequence is CASSPSSVRYEQYF. The DNA of the CDR3 is TGTGCCAGTAGTCCCTCTTCGGTCCGCTACGAGCAGTACTTC. This sequence joins TRBV19 and TRBJ2-7; D call uncertain. Trimming stripped 5 bases from V and 3 bases from J, with 14 bases between. This CDR3 comprises 14 residues. CDR1 and CDR2 from the germline V gene are LNHDA and SQIVND (reference sequence).

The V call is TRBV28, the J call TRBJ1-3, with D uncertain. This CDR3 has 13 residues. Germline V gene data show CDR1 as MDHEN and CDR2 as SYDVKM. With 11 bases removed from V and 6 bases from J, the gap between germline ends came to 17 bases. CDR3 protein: CAARGILSNTIYF. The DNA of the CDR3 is TGTGCCGCCCGCGGGATACTTTCAAACACCATATATTTT.

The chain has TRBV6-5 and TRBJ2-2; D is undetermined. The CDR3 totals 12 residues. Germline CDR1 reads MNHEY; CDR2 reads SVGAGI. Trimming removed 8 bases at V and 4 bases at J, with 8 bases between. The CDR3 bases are TGTGCCAGCCATGTGGGCACCGGGGAGCTGTTTTTT. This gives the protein CASHVGTGELFF.

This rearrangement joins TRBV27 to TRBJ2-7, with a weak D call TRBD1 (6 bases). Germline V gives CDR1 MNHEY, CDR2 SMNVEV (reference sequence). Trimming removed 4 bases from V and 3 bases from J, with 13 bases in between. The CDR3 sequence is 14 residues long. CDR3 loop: CASSSSGHNYEQYF. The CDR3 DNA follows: TGTGCCAGCAGTTCATCGGGACACAACTACGAGCAGTACTTC.